The source of this T cell receptor beta chain is a study of T cells in localized non-small cell lung cancer. Looked up from germline, CDR1 is MNHEY and CDR2 is SMNVEV (reference sequence). The V and J ends lost 3 bases and 9 bases respectively, with 14 bases between them. This CDR3 comprises 13 residues. Sequencing was performed with immunoSEQ multiplex PCR; in TCRdb, only in-frame clones are kept and a portion is missing. The sample contains 20,000 to 30,000 clones, roughly 90% of which appear only once. The chain uses TRBV27 and TRBJ1-2, with D possibly TRBD1 on 6 matching bases. The sample was peripheral blood, taken before any cancer treatment. This TCR came from a woman aged 40 to 75 with stage I lung adenocarcinoma. The CDR3 DNA follows: TGTGCCAGCAGTTTGGGGGGGGCCAGCAGCTACACCTTC. It encodes CASSLGGASSYTF.